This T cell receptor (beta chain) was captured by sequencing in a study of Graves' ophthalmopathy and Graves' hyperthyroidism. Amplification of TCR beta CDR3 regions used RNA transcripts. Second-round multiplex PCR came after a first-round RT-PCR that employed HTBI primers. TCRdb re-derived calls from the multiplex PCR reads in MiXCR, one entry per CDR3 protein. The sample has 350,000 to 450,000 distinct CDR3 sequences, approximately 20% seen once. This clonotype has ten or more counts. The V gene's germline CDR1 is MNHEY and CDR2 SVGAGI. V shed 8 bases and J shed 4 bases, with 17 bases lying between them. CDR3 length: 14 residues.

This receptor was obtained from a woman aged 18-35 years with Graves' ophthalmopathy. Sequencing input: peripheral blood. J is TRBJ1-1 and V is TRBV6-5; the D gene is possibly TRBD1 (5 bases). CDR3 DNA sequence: TGTGCCAGCGTTGGAACAGGAGTTGGCACTGAAGCTTTCTTT. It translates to CASVGTGVGTEAFF.